The 7 T cell receptor beta chains below all came from one sample that was sequenced in a study of blood T cell repertoires in COVID-19. TCRdb's table, derived via immunoSEQ multiplex PCR, lists solely in-frame clones and lacks some. There are around 270,000 clones in the sample; around 90% occur only once, and roughly 2.7% lies in the top ten. The specimen was peripheral blood. All receptors come from a person under 30 with COVID-19, enrolled during active disease.

The gene calls are TRBV3-1 (or the pseudogene TRBV3-2) and TRBJ2-1; D not certain. This CDR3 is built from 14 residues. The ends were cut back, 4 bases at V and 4 bases at J, with 11 bases in the middle. The germline CDR1 and CDR2 sequences are LGHDT and YNNKEL (reference sequence). CDR3 protein: CASSPRLRYNEQFF. In nucleotides, the CDR3 is TGTGCCAGCAGCCCTCGACTGCGTTACAATGAGCAGTTCTTC.

This chain connects TRBV24-1 to TRBJ1-2; perhaps TRBD1 as D (6 bases). This CDR3 has 14 residues. Germline CDR1 and CDR2: KGHDR and SFDVKD. Trimming removed 1 base from V and 8 bases from J, with 13 bases in between. CDR3 nucleotides: TGTGCCACCAGTGATTTATCAGGGGCCGGCGGCTACACCTTC. This gives the protein CATSDLSGAGGYTF.

The chain joins TRBV5-5 to TRBJ1-1; no clear D gene. CDR1 and CDR2 from the germline V gene are SGHKS and YYEKEE (reference sequence). V lost 4 bases and J 1 base, leaving 8 bases between the germline ends. This CDR3 spans 13 amino acids. The DNA for the CDR3 is TGTGCCAGCAGCCTCCCCGGGAACACTGAAGCTTTCTTT. It specifies CASSLPGNTEAFF.

To note about this clone: An end of the junction differs from the germline gene, which may be a read error. The chain uses TRBV6-1 and TRBJ1-4; a weak D match, TRBD1 (5 bases). The CDR3 is 14 residues long. From germline, CDR1 is MNHNS and CDR2 SASEGT. CDR3 nucleotide sequence: TGTGCCAGCAGCGAAGCAGGGAGGGGCGAAAAACTGTTTTTT. This translates into CASSEAGRGEKLFF.

The rearrangement links TRBV9 to TRBJ1-2, with D unclear. The V gene's germline CDR1 is SGDLS and CDR2 YYNGEE. The ends were cut back, 4 bases at V and 8 bases at J, with 18 bases in the middle. This CDR3 is 14 amino acids long. In nucleotides, the CDR3 is TGTGCCAGCAGCCTTGGTTCTTCTCACTCCGGCTACACCTTC. Protein: CASSLGSSHSGYTF.

V gene TRBV19 combines with J gene TRBJ2-1; 10 nucleotides align to TRBD2. Germline trimming cut 3 bases from V and 8 bases from J; bases unmatched to any gene: 7. The germline V gene has CDR1 LNHDA and CDR2 SQIVND (reference sequence). The CDR3 has 15 residues. The CDR3 coding sequence is TGTGCCAGTAGTATGTTGGCTAGCGGGAGCGATGAGCAGTTCTTC. Translating it yields CASSMLASGSDEQFF. Combining the CDR3 with reference TRBV19 and TRBJ2-1 gives the whole variable domain DGGITQSPKYLFRKEGQNVTLSCEQNLNHDAMYWYRQDPGQGLRLIYYSQIVNDFQKGDIAEGYSVSREKKESFPLTVTSAQKNPTAFYLCASSMLASGSDEQFFGPGTRLTVL.

The V and J genes are TRBV28 and TRBJ1-3, with D perhaps matching TRBD1 (5 bases). From germline, CDR1 is MDHEN and CDR2 SYDVKM. The V and J ends lost 7 bases and 0 bases respectively, with 13 bases between them. The CDR3 has 15 residues. CDR3: CASIGGSLSGNTIYF. CDR3 nucleotides: TGTGCCAGCATCGGGGGAAGCCTCTCTGGAAACACCATATATTTT.